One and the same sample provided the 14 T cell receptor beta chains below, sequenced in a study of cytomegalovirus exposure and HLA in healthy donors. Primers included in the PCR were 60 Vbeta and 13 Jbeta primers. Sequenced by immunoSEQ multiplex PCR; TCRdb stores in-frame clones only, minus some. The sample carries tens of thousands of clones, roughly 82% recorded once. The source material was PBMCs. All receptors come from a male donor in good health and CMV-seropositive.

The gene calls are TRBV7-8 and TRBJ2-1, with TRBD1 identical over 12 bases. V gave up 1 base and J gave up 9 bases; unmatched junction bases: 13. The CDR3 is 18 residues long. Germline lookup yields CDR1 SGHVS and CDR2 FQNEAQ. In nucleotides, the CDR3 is TGTGCCAGCAGCTTAGGGGTACCGGGACAGGGGGCGTTGGGTGAGCAGTTCTTC. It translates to CASSLGVPGQGALGEQFF.

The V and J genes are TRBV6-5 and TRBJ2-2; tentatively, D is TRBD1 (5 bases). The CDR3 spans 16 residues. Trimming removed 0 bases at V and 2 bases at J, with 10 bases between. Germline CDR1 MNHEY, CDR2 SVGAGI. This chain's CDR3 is CASSYSRTLNTGELFF. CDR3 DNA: TGTGCCAGCAGTTACTCACGGACACTAAACACCGGGGAGCTGTTTTTT.

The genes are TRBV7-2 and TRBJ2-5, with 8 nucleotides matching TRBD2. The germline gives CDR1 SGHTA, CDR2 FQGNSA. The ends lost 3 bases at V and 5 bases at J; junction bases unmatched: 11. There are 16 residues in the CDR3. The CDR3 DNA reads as TGTGCCAGCAGCTTCCCCGGGACTAGTGTTTATGAGACCCAGTACTTC. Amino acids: CASSFPGTSVYETQYF.

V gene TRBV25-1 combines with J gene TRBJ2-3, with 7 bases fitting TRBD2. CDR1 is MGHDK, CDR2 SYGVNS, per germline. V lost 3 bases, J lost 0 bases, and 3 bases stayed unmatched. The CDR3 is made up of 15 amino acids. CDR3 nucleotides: TGTGCCAGCAGTGATACCGGGAGGAGCACAGATACGCAGTATTTT. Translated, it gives CASSDTGRSTDTQYF. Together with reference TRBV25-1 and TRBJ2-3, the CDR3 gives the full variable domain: EADIYQTPRYLVIGTGKKITLECSQTMGHDKMYWYQQDPGMELHLIHYSYGVNSTEKGDLSSESTVSRIRTEHFPLTLESARPSHTSQYLCASSDTGRSTDTQYFGPGTRLTVL.

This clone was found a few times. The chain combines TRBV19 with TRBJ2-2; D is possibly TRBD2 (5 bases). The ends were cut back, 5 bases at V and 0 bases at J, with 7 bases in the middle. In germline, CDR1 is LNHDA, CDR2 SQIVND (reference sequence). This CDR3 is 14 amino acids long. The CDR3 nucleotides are TGTGCCAGTAGTCGGGGAGCGAACACCGGGGAGCTGTTTTTT. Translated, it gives CASSRGANTGELFF.

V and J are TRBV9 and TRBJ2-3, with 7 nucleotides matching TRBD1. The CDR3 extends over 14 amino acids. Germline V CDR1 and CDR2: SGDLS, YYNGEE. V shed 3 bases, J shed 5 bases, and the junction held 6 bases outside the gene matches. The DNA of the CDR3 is TGTGCCAGCAGCGACCAACAGGGGCTAGATACGCAGTATTTT. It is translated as CASSDQQGLDTQYF.

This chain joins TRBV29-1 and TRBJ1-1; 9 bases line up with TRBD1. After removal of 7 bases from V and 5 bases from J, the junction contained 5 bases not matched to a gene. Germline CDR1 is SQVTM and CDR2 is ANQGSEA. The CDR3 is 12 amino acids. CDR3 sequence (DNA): TGCAGCGCCGGACAGGGGAGGACTGAAGCTTTCTTT. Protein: CSAGQGRTEAFF. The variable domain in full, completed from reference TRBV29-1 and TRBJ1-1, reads SAVISQKPSRDICQRGTSLTIQCQVDSQVTMMFWYRQQPGQSLTLIATANQGSEATYESGFVIDKFPISRPNLTFSTLTVSNMSPEDSSIYLCSAGQGRTEAFFGQGTRLTVV.

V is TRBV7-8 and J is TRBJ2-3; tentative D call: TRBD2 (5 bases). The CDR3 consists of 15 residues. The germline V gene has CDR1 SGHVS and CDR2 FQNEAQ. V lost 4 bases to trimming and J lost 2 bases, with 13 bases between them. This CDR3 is CASSSQRTLTDTQYF. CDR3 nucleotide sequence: TGTGCCAGCAGCTCCCAGCGGACCCTCACAGATACGCAGTATTTT.

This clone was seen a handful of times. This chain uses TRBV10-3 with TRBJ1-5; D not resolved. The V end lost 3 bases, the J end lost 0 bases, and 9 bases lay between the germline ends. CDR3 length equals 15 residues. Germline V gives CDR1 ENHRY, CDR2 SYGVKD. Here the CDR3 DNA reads TGTGCCATCAGTGATGGGAGTAATAGCAATCAGCCCCAGCATTTT. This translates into CAISDGSNSNQPQHF.

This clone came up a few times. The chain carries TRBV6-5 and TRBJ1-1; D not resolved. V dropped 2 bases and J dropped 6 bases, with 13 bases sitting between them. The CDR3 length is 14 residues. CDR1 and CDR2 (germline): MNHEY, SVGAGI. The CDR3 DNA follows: TGTGCCAGCAGTTACGAGACAATTTCCGCTGAAGCTTTCTTT. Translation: CASSYETISAEAFF.

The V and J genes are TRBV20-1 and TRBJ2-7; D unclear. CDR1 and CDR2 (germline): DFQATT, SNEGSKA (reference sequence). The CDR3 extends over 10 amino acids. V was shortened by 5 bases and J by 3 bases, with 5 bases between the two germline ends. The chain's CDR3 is CSAADYEQYF. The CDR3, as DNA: TGCAGTGCTGCAGACTACGAGCAGTACTTC.

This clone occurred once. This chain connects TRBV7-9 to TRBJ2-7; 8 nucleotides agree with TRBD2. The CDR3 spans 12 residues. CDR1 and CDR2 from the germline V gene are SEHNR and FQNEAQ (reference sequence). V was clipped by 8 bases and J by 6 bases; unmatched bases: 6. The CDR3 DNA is TGTGCCAGCGGTGTCGCGGGAGGCGAGCAGTACTTC. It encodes CASGVAGGEQYF.

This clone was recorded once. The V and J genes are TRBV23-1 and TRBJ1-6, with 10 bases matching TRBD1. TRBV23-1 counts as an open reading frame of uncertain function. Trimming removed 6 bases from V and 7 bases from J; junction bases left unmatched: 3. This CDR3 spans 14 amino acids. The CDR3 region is CASRGQGRNSPLHF. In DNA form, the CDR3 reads TGCGCCAGCAGGGGACAGGGGAGGAATTCACCCCTCCACTTT.

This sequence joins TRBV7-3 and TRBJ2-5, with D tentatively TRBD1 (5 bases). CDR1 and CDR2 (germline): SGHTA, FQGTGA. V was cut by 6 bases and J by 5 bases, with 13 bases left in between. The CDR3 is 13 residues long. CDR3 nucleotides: TGTGCCAGCAGTGGGGCCTTTGGGGAGACCCAGTACTTC. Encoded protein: CASSGAFGETQYF.